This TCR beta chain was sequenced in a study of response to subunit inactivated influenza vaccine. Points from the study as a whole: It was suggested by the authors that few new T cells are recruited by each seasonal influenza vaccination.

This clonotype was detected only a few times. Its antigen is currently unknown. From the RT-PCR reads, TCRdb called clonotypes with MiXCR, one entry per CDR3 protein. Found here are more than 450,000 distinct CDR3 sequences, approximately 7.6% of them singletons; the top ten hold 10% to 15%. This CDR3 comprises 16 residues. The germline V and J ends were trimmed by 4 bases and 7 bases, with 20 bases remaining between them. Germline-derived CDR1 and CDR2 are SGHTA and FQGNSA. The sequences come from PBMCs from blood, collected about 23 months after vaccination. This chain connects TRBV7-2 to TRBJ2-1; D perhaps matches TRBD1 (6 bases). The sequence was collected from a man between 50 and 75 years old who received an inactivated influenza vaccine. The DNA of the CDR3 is TGTGCCAGCAGCTGGTCCACAGGGTCCAGTGCTAATGAGCAGTTCTTC. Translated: CASSWSTGSSANEQFF.